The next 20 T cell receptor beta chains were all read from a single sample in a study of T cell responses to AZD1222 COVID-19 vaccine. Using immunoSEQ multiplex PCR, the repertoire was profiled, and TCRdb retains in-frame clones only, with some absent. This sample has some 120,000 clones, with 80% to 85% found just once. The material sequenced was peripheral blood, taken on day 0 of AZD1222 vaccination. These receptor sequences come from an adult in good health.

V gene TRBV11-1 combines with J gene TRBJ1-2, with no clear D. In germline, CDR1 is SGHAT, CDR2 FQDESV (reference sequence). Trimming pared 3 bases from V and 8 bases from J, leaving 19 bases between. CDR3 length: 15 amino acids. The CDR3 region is CASSFAGGASGGYTF. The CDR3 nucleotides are TGTGCCAGCAGCTTCGCAGGTGGAGCTTCGGGAGGCTACACCTTC.

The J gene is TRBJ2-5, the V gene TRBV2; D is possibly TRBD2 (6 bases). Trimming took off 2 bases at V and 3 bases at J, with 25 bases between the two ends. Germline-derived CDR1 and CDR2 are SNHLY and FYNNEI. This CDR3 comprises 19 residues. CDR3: CASSEREAKQRGGKETQYF. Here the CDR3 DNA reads TGTGCCAGCAGTGAAAGGGAGGCGAAGCAAAGAGGAGGTAAAGAGACCCAGTACTTC. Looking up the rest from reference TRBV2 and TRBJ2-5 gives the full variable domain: EPEVTQTPSHQVTQMGQEVILRCVPISNHLYFYWYRQILGQKVEFLVSFYNNEISEKSEIFDDQFSVERPDGSNFTLKIRSTKLEDSAMYFCASSEREAKQRGGKETQYFGPGTRLLVL.

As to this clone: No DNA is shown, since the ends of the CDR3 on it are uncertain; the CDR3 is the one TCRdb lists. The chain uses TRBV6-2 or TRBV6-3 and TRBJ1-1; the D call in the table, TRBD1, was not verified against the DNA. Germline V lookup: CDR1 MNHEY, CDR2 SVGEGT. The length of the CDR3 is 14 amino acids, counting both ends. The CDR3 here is CASSAVGQGAFTFF.

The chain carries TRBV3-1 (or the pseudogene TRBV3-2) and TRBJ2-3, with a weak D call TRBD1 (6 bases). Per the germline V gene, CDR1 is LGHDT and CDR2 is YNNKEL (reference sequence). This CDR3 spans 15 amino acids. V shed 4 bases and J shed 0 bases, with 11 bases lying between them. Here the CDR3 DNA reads TGTGCCAGCAGCCCCCAGGGGCGGAGCACAGATACGCAGTATTTT. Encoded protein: CASSPQGRSTDTQYF.

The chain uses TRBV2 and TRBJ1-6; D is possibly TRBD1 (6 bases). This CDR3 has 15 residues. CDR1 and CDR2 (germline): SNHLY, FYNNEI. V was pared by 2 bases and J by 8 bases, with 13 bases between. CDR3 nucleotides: TGTGCCAGCAGTGAAACACTGGGGGCGGATTCACCCCTCCACTTT. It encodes CASSETLGADSPLHF.

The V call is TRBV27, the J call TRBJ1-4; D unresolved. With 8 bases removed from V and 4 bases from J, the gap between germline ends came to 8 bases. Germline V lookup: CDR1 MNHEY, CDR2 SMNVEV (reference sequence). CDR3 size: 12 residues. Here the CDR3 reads CASSRNNEKLFF. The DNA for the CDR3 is TGTGCCAGCTCGCGTAATAATGAAAAACTGTTTTTT.

The CDR3 protein is CASNIGGNTIYF. In DNA, the CDR3 is TGTGCCAGCAACATAGGTGGAAACACCATATATTTT. V gene TRBV2 combines with J gene TRBJ1-3; D ambiguous. Per the germline V gene, CDR1 is SNHLY and CDR2 is FYNNEI. The CDR3 runs to 12 residues. The V gene lost 7 bases and the J gene lost 3 bases, with 7 bases spanning the gap.

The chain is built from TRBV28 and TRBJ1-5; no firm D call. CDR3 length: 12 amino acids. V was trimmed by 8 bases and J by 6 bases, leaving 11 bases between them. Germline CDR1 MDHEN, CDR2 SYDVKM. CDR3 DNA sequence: TGTGCCAGCCTCACTGGTTCTCAGCCCCAGCATTTT. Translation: CASLTGSQPQHF.

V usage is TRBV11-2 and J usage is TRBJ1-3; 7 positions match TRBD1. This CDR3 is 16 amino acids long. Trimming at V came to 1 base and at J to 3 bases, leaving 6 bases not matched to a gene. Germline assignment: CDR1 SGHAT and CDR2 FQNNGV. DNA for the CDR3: TGTGCCAGCAGCTTAGGAGGGGACAGTTTTGGAAACACCATATATTTT. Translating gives CASSLGGDSFGNTIYF.

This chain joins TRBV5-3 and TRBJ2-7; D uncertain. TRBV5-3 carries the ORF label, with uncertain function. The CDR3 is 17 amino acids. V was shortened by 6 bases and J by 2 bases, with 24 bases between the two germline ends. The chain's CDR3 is CARKSPPRRKRAYEQYF. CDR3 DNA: TGTGCCAGAAAATCCCCGCCGCGACGGAAAAGAGCCTACGAGCAGTACTTC.

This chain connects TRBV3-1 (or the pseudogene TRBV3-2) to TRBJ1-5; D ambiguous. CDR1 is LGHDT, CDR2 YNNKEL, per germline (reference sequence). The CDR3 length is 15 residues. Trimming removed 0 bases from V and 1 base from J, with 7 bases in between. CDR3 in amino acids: CASSQDGGSNQPQHF. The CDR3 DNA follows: TGTGCCAGCAGCCAAGACGGCGGGAGCAATCAGCCCCAGCATTTT.

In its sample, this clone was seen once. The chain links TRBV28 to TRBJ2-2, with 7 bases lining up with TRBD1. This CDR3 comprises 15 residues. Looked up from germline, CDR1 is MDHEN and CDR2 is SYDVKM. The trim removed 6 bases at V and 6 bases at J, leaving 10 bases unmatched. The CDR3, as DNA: TGTGCCAGCAGGATAGGGGGCTCAAAGTCCGGGGAGCTGTTTTTT. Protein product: CASRIGGSKSGELFF.

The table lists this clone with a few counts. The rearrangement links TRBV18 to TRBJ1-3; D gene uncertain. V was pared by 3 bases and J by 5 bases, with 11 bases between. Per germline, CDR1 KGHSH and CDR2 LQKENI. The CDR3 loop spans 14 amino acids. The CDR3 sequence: CASSPATERNTIYF. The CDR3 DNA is TGTGCCAGCTCACCGGCCACAGAGCGAAACACCATATATTTT.

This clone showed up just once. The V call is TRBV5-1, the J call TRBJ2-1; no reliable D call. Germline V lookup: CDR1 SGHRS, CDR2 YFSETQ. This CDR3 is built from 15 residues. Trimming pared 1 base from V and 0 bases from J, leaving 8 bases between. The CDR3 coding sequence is TGCGCCAGCAGCTTGACCGTTAGCTCCTACAATGAGCAGTTCTTC. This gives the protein CASSLTVSSYNEQFF.

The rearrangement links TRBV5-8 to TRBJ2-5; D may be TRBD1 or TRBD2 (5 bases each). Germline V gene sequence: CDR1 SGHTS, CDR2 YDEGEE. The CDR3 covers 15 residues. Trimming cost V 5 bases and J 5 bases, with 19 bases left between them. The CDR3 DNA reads TGTGCCAGCAGGGTTGGGACCAGTAATCAGGAGACCCAGTACTTC. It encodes CASRVGTSNQETQYF.

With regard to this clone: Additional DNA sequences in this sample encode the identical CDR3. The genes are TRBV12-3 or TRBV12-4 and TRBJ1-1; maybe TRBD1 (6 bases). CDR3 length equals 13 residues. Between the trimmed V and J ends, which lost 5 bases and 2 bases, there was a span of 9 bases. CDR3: CASSLQGNTEAFF. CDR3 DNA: TGTGCCAGCAGTCTACAGGGCAACACTGAAGCTTTCTTT.

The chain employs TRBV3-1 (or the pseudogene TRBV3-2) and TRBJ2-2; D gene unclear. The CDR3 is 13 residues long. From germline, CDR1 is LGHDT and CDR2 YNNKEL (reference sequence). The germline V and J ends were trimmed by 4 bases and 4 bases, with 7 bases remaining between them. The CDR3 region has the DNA TGTGCCAGCAGCCTAAAGCCCACCGGGGAGCTGTTTTTT. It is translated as CASSLKPTGELFF.

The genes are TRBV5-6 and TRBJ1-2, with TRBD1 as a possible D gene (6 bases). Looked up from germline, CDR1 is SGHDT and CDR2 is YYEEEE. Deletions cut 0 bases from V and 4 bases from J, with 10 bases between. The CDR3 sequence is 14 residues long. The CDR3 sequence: CASSLGQGTYGYTF. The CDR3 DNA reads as TGTGCCAGCAGCTTGGGCCAGGGGACCTATGGCTACACCTTC.

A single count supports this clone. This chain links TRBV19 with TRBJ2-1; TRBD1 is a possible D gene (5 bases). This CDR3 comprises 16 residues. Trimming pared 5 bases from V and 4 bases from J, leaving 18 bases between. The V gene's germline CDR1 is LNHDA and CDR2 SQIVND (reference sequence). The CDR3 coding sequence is TGTGCCAGTAGTCCCCGCGGCAGGGCCTCGTACAATGAGCAGTTCTTC. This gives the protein CASSPRGRASYNEQFF.

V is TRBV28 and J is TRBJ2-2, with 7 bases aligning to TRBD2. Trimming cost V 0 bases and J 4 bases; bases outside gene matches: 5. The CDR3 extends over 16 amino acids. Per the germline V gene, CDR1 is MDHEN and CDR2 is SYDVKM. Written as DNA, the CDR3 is TGTGCCAGCAGTTTATGGGCCGGCGGGAGCACCGGGGAGCTGTTTTTT. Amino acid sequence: CASSLWAGGSTGELFF. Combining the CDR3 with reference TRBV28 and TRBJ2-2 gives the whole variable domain DVKVTQSSRYLVKRTGEKVFLECVQDMDHENMFWYRQDPGLGLRLIYFSYDVKMKEKGDIPEGYSVSREKKERFSLILESASTNQTSMYLCASSLWAGGSTGELFFGEGSRLTVL.